The rows below give T cell receptor beta chains drawn from one sample of a study of shared clonotypes between healthy human individuals. This table comes from immunoSEQ multiplex PCR, and its TCRdb copy is limited to in-frame clones, with some not included. This sample has about 2 million clones; about 95% occur once, and the top ten carry 0.85% to 1.2%. Specimen: naive CD8+ T cells sorted from blood. Receptors originate from a man aged 18 to 29 in good health. Each CDR3 is given with its conserved first and last residue. Each record gives: J gene, V gene, CDR3 length, D gene, clone size, CDR3 protein, CDR3 DNA. The D gene is left open where the match is weak. Only part of the rows carry a size: once, few, many, or a class if the clone is expanded.

j_gene: TRBJ1-1; v_gene: TRBV15; len: 15; d_gene: .; abundance: .; CDR3aa: CATSTHRTWDTEAFF; CDR3nt: TGTGCCACCAGCACCCACAGGACGTGGGACACTGAAGCTTTCTTT
j_gene: TRBJ2-5; v_gene: TRBV13; len: 14; d_gene: .; abundance: .; CDR3aa: CASSGSGHQETQYF; CDR3nt: TGTGCCAGCAGTGGAAGCGGGCACCAAGAGACCCAGTACTTC
j_gene: TRBJ2-2; v_gene: TRBV27; len: 14; d_gene: .; abundance: .; CDR3aa: CASRQGRATGELFF; CDR3nt: TGTGCCAGCAGGCAAGGCAGGGCCACCGGGGAGCTGTTTTTT
j_gene: TRBJ1-1; v_gene: TRBV10-2; len: 12; d_gene: TRBD1; abundance: .; CDR3aa: CASREGAAEAFF; CDR3nt: TGCGCCAGCAGGGAGGGGGCGGCTGAAGCTTTCTTT
j_gene: TRBJ1-1; v_gene: TRBV19; len: 13; d_gene: .; abundance: .; CDR3aa: CASGSRGNTEAFF; CDR3nt: TGTGCCAGTGGGAGTAGGGGAAACACTGAAGCTTTCTTT
j_gene: TRBJ1-6; v_gene: TRBV11-2; len: 14; d_gene: .; abundance: .; CDR3aa: CASSSGTGMSPLHF; CDR3nt: TGTGCCAGCAGCTCGGGAACAGGGATGTCACCCCTCCACTTT
j_gene: TRBJ2-5; v_gene: TRBV7-6; len: 13; d_gene: .; abundance: .; CDR3aa: CASSWTNQETQYF; CDR3nt: TGTGCCAGCAGCTGGACTAACCAAGAGACCCAGTACTTC
j_gene: TRBJ1-2; v_gene: TRBV7-9; len: 13; d_gene: .; abundance: .; CDR3aa: CASSPAGALGYTF; CDR3nt: TGTGCCAGCAGCCCCGCGGGGGCGCTGGGCTACACCTTC
j_gene: TRBJ1-3; v_gene: TRBV19; len: 14; d_gene: .; abundance: .; CDR3aa: CASNLASSGNTIYF; CDR3nt: TGTGCCAGTAACCTGGCGAGCTCTGGAAACACCATATATTTT
j_gene: TRBJ1-6; v_gene: TRBV5-6; len: 15; d_gene: .; abundance: .; CDR3aa: CASRIQDSYNSPLHF; CDR3nt: TGTGCCAGCAGGATACAGGACTCCTATAATTCACCCCTCCACTTT
j_gene: TRBJ1-1; v_gene: TRBV6-1; len: 15; d_gene: .; abundance: .; CDR3aa: CASSEITSQGTEAFF; CDR3nt: TGTGCCAGCAGTGAAATAACGTCTCAGGGCACTGAAGCTTTCTTT
j_gene: TRBJ1-2; v_gene: TRBV4-1; len: 14; d_gene: .; abundance: once; CDR3aa: CASSPGAGDYGYTF; CDR3nt: TGCGCCAGCAGCCCAGGGGCGGGGGACTATGGCTACACCTTC
j_gene: TRBJ2-1; v_gene: TRBV5-6; len: 15; d_gene: TRBD1; abundance: .; CDR3aa: CASSYLGTGLNEQFF; CDR3nt: TGTGCCAGCAGCTACCTGGGGACAGGGTTGAATGAGCAGTTCTTC
j_gene: TRBJ2-7; v_gene: TRBV4-1; len: 15; d_gene: TRBD1; abundance: .; CDR3aa: CASSQINRDSYEQYF; CDR3nt: TGCGCCAGCAGCCAGATAAACCGGGACAGCTACGAGCAGTACTTC
j_gene: TRBJ1-1; v_gene: TRBV7-9; len: 15; d_gene: .; abundance: .; CDR3aa: CASSHVQNMNTEAFF; CDR3nt: TGTGCCAGCAGCCATGTACAGAACATGAACACTGAAGCTTTCTTT
j_gene: TRBJ2-1; v_gene: TRBV30; len: 15; d_gene: TRBD2; abundance: .; CDR3aa: CAWSVSSGPYNEQFF; CDR3nt: TGTGCCTGGAGTGTGTCTAGCGGACCCTACAATGAGCAGTTCTTC
j_gene: TRBJ2-2; v_gene: TRBV6-5; len: 12; d_gene: .; abundance: .; CDR3aa: CASRPIPGELFF; CDR3nt: TGTGCCAGCAGGCCGATCCCCGGGGAGCTGTTTTTT
j_gene: TRBJ1-1; v_gene: TRBV29-1; len: 13; d_gene: .; abundance: .; CDR3aa: CSVDGGGDGGKFF; CDR3nt: TGCAGCGTTGACGGGGGCGGCGACGGAGGTAAATTCTTT
j_gene: TRBJ1-5; v_gene: TRBV4-1; len: 17; d_gene: .; abundance: .; CDR3aa: CASSHGRAGIWSGPQHF; CDR3nt: TGCGCCAGCAGCCACGGCAGGGCAGGGATTTGGAGCGGGCCCCAGCATTTT
j_gene: TRBJ1-5; v_gene: TRBV28; len: 14; d_gene: .; abundance: .; CDR3aa: CASSAGWNNQPQHF; CDR3nt: TGTGCCAGCAGTGCCGGTTGGAACAATCAGCCCCAGCATTTT
j_gene: TRBJ2-7; v_gene: TRBV13; len: 14; d_gene: .; abundance: .; CDR3aa: CASSVISGPYEQYF; CDR3nt: TGTGCCAGCAGCGTAATTAGCGGTCCCTACGAGCAGTACTTC
j_gene: TRBJ2-7; v_gene: TRBV6-1; len: 15; d_gene: TRBD1; abundance: .; CDR3aa: CASSLGQGGLYEQYF; CDR3nt: TGTGCCAGCAGCTTGGGACAGGGAGGCCTCTACGAGCAGTACTTC
j_gene: TRBJ2-1; v_gene: TRBV29-1; len: 14; d_gene: TRBD1; abundance: once; CDR3aa: CSVEDRDLYNEQFF; CDR3nt: TGCAGCGTTGAGGACAGGGACCTCTACAATGAGCAGTTCTTC